The present entry profiles one TCR beta chain with its context. Its antigen is unknown. This specimen belongs to a study of shared clonotypes between healthy human individuals. Broader study findings: Rarefaction gave evidence that sorted-subset sequencing remained incomplete despite large depth. In having few donors, the study represented limited genetic and exposure-history diversity.

Germline V gene lookup returns CDR1 SGHRS and CDR2 YFSETQ. There are 16 residues in the CDR3. Trimming removed 4 bases from V and 7 bases from J; junction bases left unmatched: 11. Replicate PCRs run on sorted subsets employed approximately 180 ng DNA, around 31,000 T cell genomes. This table comes from immunoSEQ multiplex PCR, and its TCRdb copy is limited to in-frame clones, with some not included. The repertoire includes a few million clones, 90% to 95% of them detected once, and about 0.37% sits in the top ten. This clonotype originated in a man aged 18 to 29 in good health. Some clones in this sample may be carry-over from other donors' samples. The specimen sequenced was naive CD4+ T cells from PBMCs. The sample's subset: CD45RA+ positively selected. The chain has TRBV5-1 and TRBJ2-1; the match to TRBD2 covers 10 bases. CDR3 loop: CASSTASGSLGNEQFF. CDR3 in DNA: TGCGCCAGCAGCACCGCTAGCGGGAGTCTCGGAAATGAGCAGTTCTTC.